These 19 T cell receptor beta chains came from one sample sequenced in a study of blood T cell repertoires in COVID-19. Repertoires were generated with immunoSEQ multiplex PCR, while TCRdb's copy carries only in-frame clones and drops some. This sample has roughly 200,000 clones, with about 82% found just once. Sequencing used PBMCs or T cells enriched from blood (not recorded which). These receptors originate from a man aged 35 to 55 with acute COVID-19.

The rearrangement uses TRBV25-1 and TRBJ1-1; D is unresolved. This CDR3 contains 15 residues. V lost 1 base to trimming and J lost 0 bases, with 9 bases between them. Germline V lookup: CDR1 MGHDK, CDR2 SYGVNS. The CDR3 is CASSELTPLNTEAFF. The CDR3 region has the DNA TGTGCCAGCAGTGAATTGACACCGCTGAACACTGAAGCTTTCTTT.

The chain combines TRBV2 with TRBJ2-3; 9 bases align to TRBD2. With 3 bases clipped from V and 1 base from J, the junction kept 5 bases outside the gene matches. This CDR3 spans 16 amino acids. Germline CDR1 reads SNHLY; CDR2 reads FYNNEI. The CDR3 sequence is CASSDGAGGGTDTQYF. The CDR3, as DNA: TGTGCCAGCAGTGACGGAGCGGGAGGTGGCACAGATACGCAGTATTTT.

The V and J genes are TRBV25-1 and TRBJ1-4; D gene unclear. Germline CDR1 and CDR2: MGHDK and SYGVNS. V dropped 1 base and J dropped 0 bases, with 15 bases sitting between them. This CDR3 is built from 18 residues. The chain's CDR3 is CASSESRTEPSTNEKLFF. CDR3 nucleotides: TGTGCCAGCAGTGAATCCAGAACGGAGCCCTCAACTAATGAAAAACTGTTTTTT.

CDR3 sequence reads: CASREAGVGEKLFF. The CDR3 nucleotides are TGTGCCAGCAGAGAAGCGGGGGTTGGTGAAAAACTGTTTTTT. The chain links TRBV27 to TRBJ1-4, with D tentatively TRBD1 (5 bases). CDR3 length: 14 residues. The V end lost 6 bases, the J end lost 7 bases, and 15 bases lay between the germline ends. The germline CDR1 and CDR2 sequences are MNHEY and SMNVEV (reference sequence). The whole variable domain, remainder taken from reference TRBV27 and TRBJ1-4, is EAQVTQNPRYLITVTGKKLTVTCSQNMNHEYMSWYRQDPGLGLRQIYYSMNVEVTDKGDVPEGYKVSRKEKRNFPLILESPSPNQTSLYFCASREAGVGEKLFFGSGTQLSVL.

In this sample, this clone turned up a few times. This chain connects TRBV9 to TRBJ2-2; TRBD1 aligns across 9 bases. CDR3 length: 16 amino acids. Trimming removed 4 bases from V and 0 bases from J; junction bases left unmatched: 4. CDR1 and CDR2 from the germline V gene are SGDLS and YYNGEE. CDR3 DNA sequence: TGTGCCAGCAGCACAAGACAGGGGGCGAACACCGGGGAGCTGTTTTTT. The encoded protein is CASSTRQGANTGELFF.

This chain links TRBV7-8 with TRBJ2-1; D not resolved. V dropped 5 bases and J dropped 8 bases, with 10 bases sitting between them. In germline, CDR1 is SGHVS, CDR2 FQNEAQ. The CDR3 loop spans 12 amino acids. CDR3 sequence reads: CASSRLIHEQFF. The CDR3 DNA is TGTGCCAGCAGCCGCCTAATCCATGAGCAGTTCTTC.

The chain employs TRBV7-2 and TRBJ2-2, with a possible D match to TRBD2 (5 bases). The CDR3 totals 14 residues. The germline V gene encodes CDR1 SGHTA and CDR2 FQGNSA. V lost 3 bases, J lost 9 bases, and 14 bases lay in between. The CDR3 here is CASSLSSGLRELFF. The DNA for the CDR3 is TGTGCCAGCAGCTTGAGCAGCGGTCTGCGGGAGCTGTTTTTT.

The chain couples TRBV5-4 to TRBJ2-2; 11 nucleotides match TRBD1. The CDR3 is 16 residues long. The germline gives CDR1 SGHNT, CDR2 YYREEE (reference sequence). Trimming cost V 1 base and J 4 bases; bases outside gene matches: 3. CDR3 residues: CASSLSGTGGTGELFF. CDR3 bases: TGTGCCAGCAGCTTGAGCGGGACAGGGGGCACCGGGGAGCTGTTTTTT.

The chain recombines TRBV28 with TRBJ1-2; a weak D match, TRBD1 (6 bases). V was shortened by 10 bases and J by 4 bases, with 16 bases between the two germline ends. Germline CDR1 MDHEN, CDR2 SYDVKM. The CDR3 extends over 13 amino acids. The DNA for the CDR3 is TGTGCCACCTCCCCTGACAGGACCTATGGCTACACCTTC. Its protein product is CATSPDRTYGYTF.

V usage is TRBV28 and J usage is TRBJ2-7; 9 bases are a match to TRBD1. The CDR3 is 14 amino acids. Germline trimming cut 4 bases from V and 6 bases from J; bases unmatched to any gene: 7. The germline V gene has CDR1 MDHEN and CDR2 SYDVKM. CDR3 nucleotides: TGTGCCAGCAGTTCGGGGACAGGGATCCGCGAGCAGTACTTC. Translating it yields CASSSGTGIREQYF.

The rearrangement uses TRBV28 and TRBJ1-2; 7 bases are a match to TRBD1. V lost 6 bases and J lost 4; bases outside the gene matches: 8. The CDR3 has 14 residues. The germline CDR1 and CDR2 sequences are MDHEN and SYDVKM. The CDR3 DNA sequence: TGTGCCAGCAGCGAGACAGGGAGGCCCTATGGCTACACCTTC. It specifies CASSETGRPYGYTF.

The chain employs TRBV19 and TRBJ2-1, with D possibly matching TRBD2 (6 bases). V was trimmed by 5 bases and J by 6 bases, leaving 20 bases between them. Germline CDR1 is LNHDA and CDR2 is SQIVND (reference sequence). This CDR3 is built from 16 residues. As DNA, the CDR3 is TGTGCCAGTAGTTCCATTACCGGAGGGAGAGGCAATGAGCAGTTCTTC. Amino acid sequence: CASSSITGGRGNEQFF. Full variable domain (remainder filled in from reference TRBV19 and TRBJ2-1): DGGITQSPKYLFRKEGQNVTLSCEQNLNHDAMYWYRQDPGQGLRLIYYSQIVNDFQKGDIAEGYSVSREKKESFPLTVTSAQKNPTAFYLCASSSITGGRGNEQFFGPGTRLTVL.

The chain couples TRBV6-5 to TRBJ2-5, with D possibly TRBD2 on 6 matching bases. The CDR3 is 13 residues long. V lost 7 bases to trimming and J lost 2 bases, with 11 bases between them. CDR1 is MNHEY and CDR2 is SVGAGI in the germline V gene. For the CDR3, the DNA is TGTGCCAGCAAGATAGCGGAACAAGAGACCCAGTACTTC. Translated, it gives CASKIAEQETQYF.

Only a few counts were recorded for this clone. V and J are TRBV5-1 and TRBJ2-2; 9 bases agree with TRBD1. The V segment lost 5 bases and the J segment 3 bases; nucleotides outside the gene matches: 8. This CDR3 has 16 amino acids. CDR1 and CDR2 from the germline V gene are SGHRS and YFSETQ. CDR3 amino acids: CASSRTGVADTGELFF. The CDR3 bases are TGCGCCAGCAGTAGGACAGGGGTTGCGGACACCGGGGAGCTGTTTTTT. Full variable domain (missing parts from reference TRBV5-1 and TRBJ2-2): KAGVTQTPRYLIKTRGQQVTLSCSPISGHRSVSWYQQTPGQGLQFLFEYFSETQRNKGNFPGRFSGRQFSNSRSEMNVSTLELGDSALYLCASSRTGVADTGELFFGEGSRLTVL.

The rearrangement joins TRBV19 to TRBJ1-5, with 7 nucleotides matching TRBD1. Germline V gene lookup returns CDR1 LNHDA and CDR2 SQIVND (reference sequence). The V gene end was trimmed by 6 bases and the J gene end by 3 bases; junction bases not matched to a gene: 8. The CDR3 runs to 15 residues. CDR3 amino acids: CASRPGQYSNQPQHF. DNA for the CDR3: TGTGCCAGTAGGCCGGGACAGTATTCCAATCAGCCCCAGCATTTT.

The V gene is TRBV5-1, the J gene TRBJ2-6; tentative D call: TRBD1 (5 bases). The CDR3 loop spans 15 amino acids. Germline CDR1 SGHRS, CDR2 YFSETQ. V was pared by 1 base and J by 2 bases, with 7 bases between. The CDR3: CASSLTGTGANVLTF. CDR3 DNA sequence: TGCGCCAGCAGCTTGACAGGAACTGGGGCCAACGTCCTGACTTTC.

This clone was observed a few times. This rearrangement joins TRBV2 to TRBJ1-5; 11 bases are shared with TRBD1. The CDR3 covers 17 residues. The trim removed 2 bases at V and 7 bases at J, leaving 10 bases unmatched. The germline V gene encodes CDR1 SNHLY and CDR2 FYNNEI. The CDR3 loop reads CASSETGTRTGGQPQHF. The CDR3 coding sequence is TGTGCCAGCAGTGAAACCGGGACAAGGACAGGGGGCCAGCCCCAGCATTTT.

V gene TRBV7-9 combines with J gene TRBJ1-1, with TRBD1 as a possible D gene (6 bases). Germline V gene data show CDR1 as SEHNR and CDR2 as FQNEAQ (reference sequence). The V end lost 4 bases, the J end lost 8 bases, and 20 bases lay between the germline ends. There are 15 residues in the CDR3. The CDR3 coding sequence is TGTGCCAGCAGCTCCGGGAAACAGGGCTTAACCGAAGCTTTCTTT. Amino acid sequence: CASSSGKQGLTEAFF.

The chain joins TRBV28 to TRBJ2-7; 8 bases align to TRBD2. From germline, CDR1 is MDHEN and CDR2 SYDVKM. The CDR3 contains 15 residues. Trimming removed 9 bases from V and 3 bases from J; junction bases left unmatched: 13. The chain's CDR3 is CARRTLAGLFYEQYF. The CDR3 DNA is TGTGCCAGAAGGACCTTAGCGGGACTTTTCTACGAGCAGTACTTC.